The clone carrying this TCR beta chain came up once. The CDR3 has 13 residues. Trimming took 3 bases from V and 6 from J, leaving 10 bases between them. Germline CDR1 SGHDT, CDR2 YYEEEE. This entry is derived from a study of blood T cell repertoires in COVID-19. TCRdb's table, derived via immunoSEQ multiplex PCR, lists solely in-frame clones and lacks some. The table has 13,000 or so clones, more than 65% seen once; the top ten hold 10%. The J gene is TRBJ1-5, the V gene TRBV5-6, with TRBD1 as a possible D gene (5 bases). The sample comprised peripheral blood. The source is a man in his sixties with COVID-19, enrolled during active disease. The CDR3 loop reads CASSYGTGQPQHF. As DNA, the CDR3 is TGTGCCAGCAGCTACGGTACAGGTCAGCCCCAGCATTTT. Looking up the rest from reference TRBV5-6 and TRBJ1-5 gives the full variable domain: DAGVTQSPTHLIKTRGQQVTLRCSPKSGHDTVSWYQQALGQGPQFIFQYYEEEERQRGNFPDRFSGHQFPNYSSELNVNALLLGDSALYLCASSYGTGQPQHFGDGTRLSIL.